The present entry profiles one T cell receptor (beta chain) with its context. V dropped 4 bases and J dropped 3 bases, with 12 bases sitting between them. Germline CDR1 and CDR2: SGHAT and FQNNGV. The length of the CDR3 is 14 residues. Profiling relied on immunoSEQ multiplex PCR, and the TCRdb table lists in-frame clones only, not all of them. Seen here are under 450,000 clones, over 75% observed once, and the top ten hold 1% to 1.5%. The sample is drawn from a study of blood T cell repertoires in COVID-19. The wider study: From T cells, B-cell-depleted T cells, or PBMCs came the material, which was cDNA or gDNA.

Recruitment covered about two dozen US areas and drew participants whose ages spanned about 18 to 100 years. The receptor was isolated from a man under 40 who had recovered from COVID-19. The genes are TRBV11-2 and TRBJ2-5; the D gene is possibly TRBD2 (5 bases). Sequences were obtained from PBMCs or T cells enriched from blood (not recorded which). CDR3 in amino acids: CASSSRLREETQYF. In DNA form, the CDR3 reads TGTGCCAGCAGCTCCCGGCTGAGGGAAGAGACCCAGTACTTC. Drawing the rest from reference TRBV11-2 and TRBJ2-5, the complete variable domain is EAGVAQSPRYKIIEKRQSVAFWCNPISGHATLYWYQQILGQGPKLLIQFQNNGVVDDSQLPKDRFSAERLKGVDSTLKIQPAKLEDSAVYLCASSSRLREETQYFGPGTRLLVL.